Reported below is one T cell receptor (beta chain). Its antigen is unknown. Base qualities are not at hand, and no much larger clone is one base apart. The cohort consisted of fewer than 700 healthy bone marrow donors. Cohort members were all nominally healthy when sampled, although unrecorded immune exposures were likely present. The donor tested CMV seropositive and was one of the 289 seropositive cohort members. Every donor gave a peripheral blood sample, and the peripheral blood mononuclear cells from that sample were used for TCR beta sequencing. Genomic DNA was extracted from the blood cell samples with the Qiagen DNeasy Blood Extraction Kit. Library construction relied on the immunoSEQ multiplex PCR assay. For the multiplex PCR, a mixture combining 60 forward primers for TCR Vbeta segments and 13 reverse primers for TCR Jbeta segments was used. The CDR3 region of rearranged TCR beta genes was amplified from genomic DNA by a multiplex PCR assay. Amplified TCR beta libraries were sequenced as 87-base-pair reads on the Illumina HiSeq System. Per the authors' processing: A later analysis tallied roughly 76 million unique TCR beta chains across the 640 or so repertoires, and about 10 million of those chains were shared by two or more donors. A nearest-neighbor algorithm error-corrected the raw reads and collapsed the reads into unique sequences, merging closely related sequences to remove PCR and sequencing errors. Alignment of CDR3 sequences to IMGT reference sequences was used to assign V, D and J gene segments. For a sequence to be retained, a match of at least six nucleotides to both a V gene segment and a J gene segment was required. Rearrangements were classified as productive when the CDR3 lacked stop codons and remained in frame with V and J, and all other rearrangements were classified as non-productive. CDR3 was defined by IMGT convention, running from the second conserved V-encoded cysteine to the conserved J-encoded phenylalanine. The earlier analysis of about 610 of the donors excluded any sequence lacking an unambiguous match to a single V gene segment. An earlier analysis of about 600 of the donors called V segments functional above 56.7% productive rearrangements and segregating when the between-donor standard deviation exceeded 5%. A statistical classification framework was built for diagnosing cytomegalovirus status from the catalog of TCR beta chain sequences. V and J gene assignment, in a later analysis, came from comparing TCR nucleotide sequences with IMGT/GENE-DB human TR gene sequences. Using the TCRdist pipeline, a later analysis assigned CDR3 sequences along with most-parsimonious VDJ recombination scenarios. In a later analysis, every TCR beta chain was defined by the combination of its CDR3 amino acid sequence and its V-gene family, and reads without a unique V-gene family were dropped. As a way to deal with suspected cross-contamination and a sequencing artifact, a later analysis dropped 500 to 700 nucleotide sequences that were highly shared and had low generation probability. For each public chain, a later analysis derived a clonal expansion index from normalized ranks of inferred template counts within each repertoire. In a later analysis, generation probabilities were computed with a VDJ recombination model fitted to out-of-frame rearrangements, and the resulting probabilities were checked against IGoR. Hypergeometric tests were used in a later analysis to score TCR-TCR, TCR-HLA and TCR-CMV co-occurrence, with a repertoire-size bias correction applied to the TCR pairs. A later analysis estimated false discovery rates by permuting HLA or CMV assignments 20 times. In a later analysis, co-occurring TCRs were grouped using DBSCAN, with TCRdist sequence similarity added in when clustering inside HLA-allele-positive subsets. Repertoires with fewer than 30,000 or more than 120,000 public chains were left out of co-occurrence clustering, as were four to six repertoires with anomalous nucleotide sharing. Entries here come from immuneACCESS through TCRdb and include only in-frame sequences with V and J called. Some clones fail to appear in such tables; in the studies checked, an unresolved V gene covers under half of the shortfall, and the cause of the remainder is unknown. From that table come the V and J calls and clone size; the DNA was used to work out D and trimming. Here the sample has roughly 300,000 clones; 80% to 90% occur a single time. The top ten clonotypes cover around 4.2% of the sample.

This sample is part of a study of cytomegalovirus exposure and HLA in healthy donors (dated by TCRdb to the late 2010s). Regarding the research as a whole: An earlier analysis of 587 of the donors reported roughly 300 Gb of sequence data and about 120 million unique TCR beta sequences obtained from approximately 180 million T cells. In a later analysis, previously published TCR beta repertoires from 670 or so donors were re-analyzed and high-resolution HLA genotyping was added so that TCR occurrence patterns could be studied. Roughly five DR-DQ haplotypes were handled as single units for association and clustering, since linkage in the cohort was strong. Rather than using new phenotypic data, the later analysis identified candidate immune exposures from TCR beta sequences and from how often those sequences occurred across donors. The study aimed to test whether signatures of past pathogen exposure could be identified by cataloging public T cell receptors. To predict cytomegalovirus infection status, the study combined high-throughput TCR immunosequencing, statistical association of individual TCRs with disease status, and machine learning. Donor age, sex, ethnicity and CMV serostatus were compiled alongside the repertoire data. On average, roughly 240,000 unique TCR beta nucleotide sequences were sequenced per donor among 398 genotyped donors of the cohort, with roughly 19% of those sequences being non-productive. HLA typing covered class I and class II loci at four-digit resolution. In a later genetic analysis, genome-wide SNP genotypes for about 55% of the roughly 700 donors were used, and that subset was treated as a discovery cohort. Approximately 300 gigabases of sequencing data and around 90 million unique TCR sequences made up an early release that covered 640 HLA-typed donors. Of the approximately 400 genotyped donors, approximately 80% were placed in the genetic ancestry cluster associated with self-reported Caucasian donors. To decide whether each TCR beta V gene segment behaved as functional or pseudogenic, an earlier analysis of over 500 of the donors relied on high-throughput TCR beta sequencing. Typing coverage varied by locus: about 620-630 donors for A, B, C, DRB1 and DQB1; approximately 500 for DQA1; about 570 for DPA1; about 450 for DPB1. Every discovery cohort repertoire had been produced on one sequencing platform. The study used immunosequencing to profile the T cell repertoires of 670 or so subjects and linked those repertoires to cytomegalovirus serostatus. Besides the first cohort of about 730 subjects, a separate validation cohort made up of about 120 different subjects was used. General findings and caveats noted by the study authors: A cluster of highly shared sequence variants was judged likely to be a technical artifact of the sequencing pipeline. Because the 87-base-pair reads could not distinguish some IMGT-functional V segments, including TRBV6-2 and TRBV6-3, those segments were excluded. CMV serostatus was the only immune exposure information available for the cohort. According to a later genetic analysis, donors in an Asian-associated ancestry cluster had fewer N-insertions in productive TCRs than the roughly 670-donor mean. When HLA alleles, especially DR and DQ, strongly co-occurred, attributing TCR associations to individual alleles was difficult. Sequencing depth was assumed to be roughly uniform across donors in the presence/absence analyses, though that assumption may not hold. A total of 150 to 200 TCR beta chains were listed by the study as associated with cytomegalovirus. According to a later analysis, parvovirus B19, influenza, CMV and Epstein-Barr virus appeared linked to several top co-occurrence clusters. The earlier analysis of 587 of the donors excluded about 16 rarely observed V segments, including chromosome 9 orphons, because counts were too low. Most TCR sequences were seen in very few donors, while some public TCRs were found in many individuals. At a false discovery rate of 0.05, a later analysis linked under 20,000 TCR beta sequences to specific HLA alleles. A later analysis found that most CMV-associated TCR beta chains appeared HLA-restricted, with HLA associations seemingly driven largely by CMV exposure. Because some donors lacked HLA typing at each locus, the association tests relied only on the typed subset. A few of the identified cytomegalovirus-associated TCR beta chains were confirmed in vitro to be specific for cytomegalovirus antigens. It was suggested by the authors that the approach could potentially be generalized to other disease states and immunological phenotypes. Linkage disequilibrium might explain the correlated functional status among segregating V segments, but an unknown experimental factor could not be ruled out. A further reported finding was that TCR beta sequences accurately predicted the HLA-A and HLA-B alleles for most subjects in the first cohort. According to a later analysis, TCR association rates differed among HLA loci, with DRB1 alleles showing the most associated TCRs and HLA-C alleles showing the fewest. In this cohort, only TCR beta chains were sequenced, and detectable features were limited by the absence of alpha or paired-chain data. Cytomegalovirus status was reported to be diagnosed by the classifier with high specificity and sensitivity in both the original and validation cohorts. V-gene and J-gene trimming of TCR beta chains was associated with a missense DCLRE1C variant in a later genetic analysis, and the association was replicated in an independent cohort. An earlier analysis of approximately 600 of the donors showed that most TCR beta V segments appeared in productive rearrangements either about 90% or about 30% of the time, which broadly matched IMGT annotations. In a later analysis, HLA-associated TCR beta chains were found to be more clonally expanded and to have lower generation probabilities than equally common non-associated chains.

V loses 4 bases, J loses 0 bases, and the germline ends lie 12 bases apart. Reading from cysteine to phenylalanine, the CDR3 counts 15 amino acids. The entry retains the CDR3 DNA only, 45 bases that are in frame from base 1. Reading the germline V gene (reference sequence) gives CDR1 LNHDA and CDR2 SQIVND. Sequencing input: PBMCs. The rearrangement combines TRBV19 with TRBJ2-5; the D gene is perhaps TRBD2, from 6 matching bases. This receptor was identified in a man aged 40-55 years in good health and CMV-seropositive. The bases read TGTGCCAGTAGTACCTCCCCGGGGGACCAAGAGACCCAGTACTTC. Translated, it gives CASSTSPGDQETQYF.